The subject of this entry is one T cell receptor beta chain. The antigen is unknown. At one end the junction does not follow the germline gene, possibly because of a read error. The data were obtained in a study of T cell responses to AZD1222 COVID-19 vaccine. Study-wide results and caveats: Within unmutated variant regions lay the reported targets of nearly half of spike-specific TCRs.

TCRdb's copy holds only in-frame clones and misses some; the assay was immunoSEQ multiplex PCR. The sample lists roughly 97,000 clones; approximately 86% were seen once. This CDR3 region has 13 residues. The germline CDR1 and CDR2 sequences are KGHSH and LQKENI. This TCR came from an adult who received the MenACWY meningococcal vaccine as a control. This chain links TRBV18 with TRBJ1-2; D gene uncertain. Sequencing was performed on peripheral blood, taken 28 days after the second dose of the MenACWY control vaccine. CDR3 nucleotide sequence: TGTGCCAGCTCCCCACAGCCCCTCTATGGCTACACCTTC. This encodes CASSPQPLYGYTF. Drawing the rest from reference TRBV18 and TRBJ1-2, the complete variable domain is NAGVMQNPRHLVRRRGQEARLRCSPMKGHSHVYWYRQLPEEGLKFMVYLQKENIIDESGMPKERFSAEFPKEGPSILRIQQVVRGDSAAYFCASSPQPLYGYTFGSGTRLTVV.